This T cell receptor (beta chain) originates from a study of cytomegalovirus exposure and HLA in healthy donors. Primers for the PCR totalled 60 Vbeta and 13 Jbeta. Only in-frame clones appear in the TCRdb table, and some are missing; sequencing was by immunoSEQ multiplex PCR. The sample lists about 130,000 clones; over 75% were seen once. The clonotype comes from a boy aged 10-17 years in good health and CMV-seronegative. Material: PBMCs.

CDR3 nucleotides: TGTGCCAGCAGCCAGGGTAGGGATTCACCCCTCCACTTT. Translating gives CASSQGRDSPLHF. The V and J genes are TRBV6-5 and TRBJ1-6, with a weak D call TRBD1 (5 bases). Trimming took 6 bases from V and 8 from J, leaving 11 bases between them. The CDR3 is 13 residues long. Germline V gene data show CDR1 as MNHEY and CDR2 as SVGAGI.